This TCR beta chain originates from a study of cytomegalovirus exposure and HLA in healthy donors. Amplification used 60 Vbeta primers and 13 Jbeta primers. TCRdb's table, derived via immunoSEQ multiplex PCR, lists solely in-frame clones and lacks some. The sample carries about 120,000 clones, approximately 80% recorded once. The CDR3 totals 18 residues. Per the germline V gene, CDR1 is SGHVS and CDR2 is FNYEAQ. V trimming: 1 base; J trimming: 7 bases; junction bases outside the gene matches: 14. Of note for this clone: Its antigen is undetermined.

Findings and caveats of the study: Highest at DRB1 and lowest at HLA-C, TCR association rates differed among HLA loci in a later analysis.

The sequence came from a woman aged 40 to 55 in good health and CMV-seropositive. Sequencing was done on a sample of PBMCs. V is TRBV7-6 and J is TRBJ1-4; 8 bases match TRBD1. The CDR3 region has the DNA TGTGCCAGCAGCTTAGACGGGGCAGGGGGCAGTGGAGTTGAAAAACTGTTTTTT. It yields the protein CASSLDGAGGSGVEKLFF.